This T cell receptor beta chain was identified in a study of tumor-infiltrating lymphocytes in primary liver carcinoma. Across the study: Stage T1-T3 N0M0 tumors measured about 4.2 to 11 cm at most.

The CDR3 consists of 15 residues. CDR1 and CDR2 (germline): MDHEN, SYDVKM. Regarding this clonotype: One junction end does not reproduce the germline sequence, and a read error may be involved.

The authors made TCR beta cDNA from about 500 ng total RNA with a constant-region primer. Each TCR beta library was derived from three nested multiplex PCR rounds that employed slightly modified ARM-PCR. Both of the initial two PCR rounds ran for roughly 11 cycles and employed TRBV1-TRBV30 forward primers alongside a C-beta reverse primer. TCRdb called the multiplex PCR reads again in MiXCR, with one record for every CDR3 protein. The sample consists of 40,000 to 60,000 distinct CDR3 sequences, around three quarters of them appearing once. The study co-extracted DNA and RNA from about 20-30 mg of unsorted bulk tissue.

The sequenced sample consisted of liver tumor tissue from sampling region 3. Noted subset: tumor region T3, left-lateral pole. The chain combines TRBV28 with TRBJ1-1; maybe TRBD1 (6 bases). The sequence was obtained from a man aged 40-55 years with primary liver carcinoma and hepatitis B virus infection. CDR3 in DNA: TGTGCCAGCAGTTACCGTAGCAGTGGGGGCACTGAAGCTTTCTTC. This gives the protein CASSYRSSGGTEAFF.